This paragraph covers one T cell receptor beta chain sequence. These data come from a study of blood T cell repertoires in COVID-19. V shed 4 bases and J shed 10 bases, with 11 bases lying between them. The CDR3 is 13 amino acids. Germline loops: CDR1 LGHDT, CDR2 YNNKEL (reference sequence). Only in-frame clones appear in the TCRdb table, and some are missing; sequencing was by immunoSEQ multiplex PCR. Altogether a few hundred thousand clones are present, around 89% being singletons, with the ten largest covering around 0.88%. Sequenced: peripheral blood. The chain recombines TRBV3-1 (or the pseudogene TRBV3-2) with TRBJ1-6, with no clear D. The sequence derives from a man younger than 45 with acute or convalescent COVID-19. The CDR3 region is CASSPYTGSPLHF. In DNA, the CDR3 is TGTGCCAGCAGCCCCTATACGGGGTCACCCCTCCACTTT.